These 23 T cell receptor beta chains were sequenced from one sample in a study of Ad26.COV2.S vaccination and SARS-CoV-2 variants (dated by TCRdb to the early 2020s). Interpreted using the paper, the treatment or condition label stands for: approximately 18 received Ad26.COV2.S at low or high dose, single or two shots; about 5 received placebo; per-sample allocation not given. Repertoires of vaccine and placebo recipients were sequenced from samples collected on day 63 after the first injection. The method behind the library was the immunoSEQ multiplex PCR assay. In its TCRdb copy, this immuneACCESS table keeps in-frame sequences only and misses some clones. Where compared with another copy, unresolved V genes explain less than half of these, and the others have no known cause. The sample table records 300,000 to 400,000 clones; about nine tenths of these occur just once. The ten top clones hold approximately 5.8% of the sample.

The material was peripheral blood, obtained in a trial of Ad26.COV2.S vaccine versus placebo. The receptors were gathered from a person between 18 and 60 years old who received the Ad26.COV2.S COVID-19 vaccine or a placebo.

The chain employs TRBV7-9 and TRBJ1-1; D is ambiguous. This CDR3 region has 12 residues. The V and J ends lost 5 bases and 2 bases respectively, with 6 bases between them. The germline CDR1 and CDR2 sequences are SEHNR and FQNEAQ (reference sequence). CDR3 sequence reads: CASSPDNTEAFF. DNA for the CDR3: TGTGCCAGCAGCCCGGATAACACTGAAGCTTTCTTT.

This clone was counted between two and nine times. J is TRBJ2-3 and V is TRBV5-1, with D maybe TRBD2 (6 bases). V was clipped by 7 bases and J by 0 bases, with 6 bases between them. The CDR3 sequence is 12 residues long. Germline CDR1 reads SGHRS; CDR2 reads YFSETQ. DNA for the CDR3: TGCGCCAGCGGGGGGAGCACAGATACGCAGTATTTT. It codes for CASGGSTDTQYF. Together with reference TRBV5-1 and TRBJ2-3, the CDR3 gives the full variable domain: KAGVTQTPRYLIKTRGQQVTLSCSPISGHRSVSWYQQTPGQGLQFLFEYFSETQRNKGNFPGRFSGRQFSNSRSEMNVSTLELGDSALYLCASGGSTDTQYFGPGTRLTVL.

This chain joins TRBV19 and TRBJ2-3, with 10 bases that match TRBD2. This CDR3 spans 16 amino acids. The germline V gene encodes CDR1 LNHDA and CDR2 SQIVND (reference sequence). J lost 0 bases, V lost 5 bases, and 5 bases had no gene match. In DNA, the CDR3 is TGTGCCAGTAGTGCCGGACTAGCGGCTAGCACAGATACGCAGTATTTT. Its protein product is CASSAGLAASTDTQYF.

This clone was observed a single time. The V gene is TRBV2, the J gene TRBJ2-7, with 8 bases lining up with TRBD1. The CDR3 is made up of 16 amino acids. The germline CDR1 and CDR2 sequences are SNHLY and FYNNEI. J lost 0 bases, V lost 9 bases, and 13 bases had no gene match. DNA of the CDR3: TGTGCCAGTATCACGGGACAGGCCTCTTTCTCCTACGAGCAGTACGTC. It is translated as CASITGQASFSYEQYV.

This clone was seen once. This chain connects TRBV11-3 to TRBJ2-1; the D is unclear. The CDR3 runs to 12 residues. The V end lost 5 bases, the J end lost 8 bases, and 10 bases lay between the germline ends. CDR1 and CDR2 (germline): SGHNT, YENEEA. CDR3 DNA: TGTGCCAGCAGCCCGAGGAGCGATGAGCAGTTCTTC. It specifies CASSPRSDEQFF.

The chain links TRBV28 to TRBJ1-1; D unresolved. CDR3 length: 14 residues. Germline CDR1 MDHEN, CDR2 SYDVKM. V was cut by 7 bases and J by 4 bases, with 16 bases left in between. The CDR3 protein is CASNGVDISTEAFF. The CDR3, as DNA: TGTGCCAGCAATGGAGTAGATATTAGCACTGAAGCTTTCTTT.

The J gene is TRBJ1-5, the V gene TRBV2, with D unresolved. This CDR3 has 14 amino acids. Trimming cost V 10 bases and J 3 bases, with 16 bases left between them. Germline V gives CDR1 SNHLY, CDR2 FYNNEI. The CDR3 reads CATSTEGTNQPQHF. CDR3 in DNA: TGTGCCACATCAACCGAGGGAACCAATCAGCCCCAGCATTTT. Looking up the rest from reference TRBV2 and TRBJ1-5 gives the full variable domain: EPEVTQTPSHQVTQMGQEVILRCVPISNHLYFYWYRQILGQKVEFLVSFYNNEISEKSEIFDDQFSVERPDGSNFTLKIRSTKLEDSAMYFCATSTEGTNQPQHFGDGTRLSIL.

The chain carries TRBV11-2 and TRBJ1-6; D might be TRBD1 (6 bases). V was clipped by 5 bases and J by 14 bases, with 19 bases between them. CDR3 length: 14 amino acids. Germline CDR1 and CDR2: SGHAT and FQNNGV. CDR3 residues: CASSALKGGVTLHF. The CDR3 nucleotides read TGTGCCAGCAGCGCCCTCAAGGGGGGGGTCACCCTCCACTTT.

J is TRBJ2-3 and V is TRBV2; 11 bases line up with TRBD2. CDR3 size: 16 residues. Per germline, CDR1 SNHLY and CDR2 FYNNEI. V shed 5 bases and J 1 base; nucleotides not matched to a gene: 5. CDR3 protein: CASSRTSGPRTDTQYF. The CDR3 coding sequence is TGTGCCAGCAGTCGGACTAGCGGGCCCCGCACAGATACGCAGTATTTT.

The V gene is TRBV4-1, the J gene TRBJ2-2, with 7 bases identical to TRBD2. The CDR3 is 15 amino acids. After removal of 3 bases from V and 1 base from J, the junction contained 2 bases not matched to a gene. CDR1 is MGHRA and CDR2 is YSYEKL in the germline V gene. CDR3 DNA sequence: TGCGCCAGCAGCCAGGGGGGGAGGAACACCGGGGAGCTGTTTTTT. Translating gives CASSQGGRNTGELFF.

This sequence joins TRBV4-1 and TRBJ2-2; D remains unclear. The CDR3 spans 13 residues. V was trimmed by 6 bases and J by 6 bases, leaving 11 bases between them. Germline V lookup: CDR1 MGHRA, CDR2 YSYEKL. The chain's CDR3 is CASSSKEAGELFF. DNA for the CDR3: TGCGCCAGCAGTTCAAAGGAAGCCGGGGAGCTGTTTTTT.

The chain uses TRBV14 and TRBJ2-1, with D uncertain. CDR1 SGHDN and CDR2 FVKESK come from the germline V gene. Between the trimmed V and J ends, which lost 1 base and 12 bases, there was a span of 19 bases. The CDR3 spans 15 residues. CDR3 sequence (DNA): TGTGCCAGCAGCCAAGCTGATCTGGGCCTGCAGACGCAGTTCTTC. It specifies CASSQADLGLQTQFF.

The V call is TRBV5-1, the J call TRBJ1-1; a possible D gene is TRBD1 (5 bases). There are 15 residues in the CDR3. Trimming pared 4 bases from V and 1 base from J, leaving 14 bases between. Germline values: CDR1 SGHRS, CDR2 YFSETQ. The CDR3 sequence is CASSGVGGGNTEAFF. For the CDR3, the DNA is TGCGCCAGCAGCGGCGTGGGGGGAGGGAACACTGAAGCTTTCTTT.

The chain carries TRBV3-1 (or the pseudogene TRBV3-2) and TRBJ2-1, with D perhaps matching TRBD2 (5 bases). Trimming shortened V by 4 bases and J by 5 bases, and 15 bases separated the two germline ends. Germline V lookup: CDR1 LGHDT, CDR2 YNNKEL (reference sequence). The CDR3 length is 15 residues. The CDR3 DNA is TGTGCCAGCAGCCCAACCCCGGGAACGAACAATGAGCAGTTCTTC. Protein: CASSPTPGTNNEQFF.

The CDR3 region has the DNA TGTGCCAGTAGTATAGTGGGGGGCTTAGGCAATGAGCAGTTCTTC. Its translation: CASSIVGGLGNEQFF. This chain uses TRBV19 with TRBJ2-1; D is perhaps TRBD1 or TRBD2 (6 bases each). Germline V lookup: CDR1 LNHDA, CDR2 SQIVND (reference sequence). V was cut by 1 base and J by 6 bases, with 13 bases left in between. CDR3 size: 15 residues.

This chain joins TRBV15 and TRBJ2-4; D possibly corresponds to TRBD1 (6 bases). Trimming cost V 6 bases and J 1 base, with 13 bases left between them. The CDR3 is 15 residues long. Germline CDR1 reads LNHNV; CDR2 reads YYDKDF (reference sequence). The CDR3 reads CATRTGVEAKNIQYF. For the CDR3, the DNA is TGTGCCACCAGGACAGGTGTTGAGGCCAAAAACATTCAGTACTTC.

The chain carries TRBV7-8 and TRBJ1-2, with a possible D match to TRBD1 (5 bases). The length of the CDR3 is 13 residues. Germline assignment: CDR1 SGHVS and CDR2 FQNEAQ. The ends were cut back, 5 bases at V and 7 bases at J, with 14 bases in the middle. CDR3 region: CASSRREGPGYTF. In DNA form, the CDR3 reads TGTGCCAGCAGCCGAAGGGAGGGGCCTGGCTACACCTTC.

The J gene is TRBJ1-6, the V gene TRBV21-1. TRBV21-1 is a pseudogene locus. The CDR3 is 17 residues long. In DNA form, the CDR3 reads TGTGCCAGCAGCAAAGGTATAGGGCGTACCGGTAATTCACCCCTCCACTTT. This codes for CASSKGIGRTGNSPLHF.

The CDR3 is CASNLQGGYGYTF. DNA of the CDR3: TGTGCCAGCAACCTACAGGGGGGTTATGGCTACACCTTC. V usage is TRBV2 and J usage is TRBJ1-2, with TRBD1 matching over 8 bases. V trimming: 7 bases; J trimming: 5 bases; junction bases outside the gene matches: 6. Germline lookup yields CDR1 SNHLY and CDR2 FYNNEI. This CDR3 contains 13 residues.

The V and J genes are TRBV9 and TRBJ2-1; the D is unclear. Per the germline V gene, CDR1 is SGDLS and CDR2 is YYNGEE. The CDR3 loop spans 11 amino acids. The V end was cut by 4 bases, the J end by 7 bases, with 6 bases between. In nucleotides, the CDR3 is TGTGCCAGCAGCTCCTTAAATGAGCAGTTCTTC. Protein product: CASSSLNEQFF.

The V call is TRBV10-3, the J call TRBJ1-2; no firm D call. Germline V lookup: CDR1 ENHRY, CDR2 SYGVKD. Trimming took 7 bases from V and 4 from J, leaving 10 bases between them. This CDR3 is 12 amino acids long. The CDR3 DNA sequence: TGTGCCATCACTCAGGACGGCTATGGCTACACCTTC. The encoded protein is CAITQDGYGYTF.

This rearrangement joins TRBV28 to TRBJ1-5; D ambiguous. Trimming removed 3 bases at V and 7 bases at J, with 7 bases between. The CDR3 is 12 residues long. Germline V CDR1 and CDR2: MDHEN, SYDVKM. CDR3 nucleotides: TGTGCCAGCAGTTTCCTCCAACAGCCCCAGCATTTT. Residues: CASSFLQQPQHF.

V usage is TRBV4-1 and J usage is TRBJ1-6; TRBD1 agrees at 7 bases. Per germline, CDR1 MGHRA and CDR2 YSYEKL. The CDR3 runs to 12 residues. The junction had 9 bases not matched to a gene; V was cut back by 6 bases and J by 16 bases. CDR3 amino acids: CASRTGAFPLHF. The CDR3 nucleotides are TGCGCCAGCAGAACAGGGGCCTTCCCACTCCACTTT.